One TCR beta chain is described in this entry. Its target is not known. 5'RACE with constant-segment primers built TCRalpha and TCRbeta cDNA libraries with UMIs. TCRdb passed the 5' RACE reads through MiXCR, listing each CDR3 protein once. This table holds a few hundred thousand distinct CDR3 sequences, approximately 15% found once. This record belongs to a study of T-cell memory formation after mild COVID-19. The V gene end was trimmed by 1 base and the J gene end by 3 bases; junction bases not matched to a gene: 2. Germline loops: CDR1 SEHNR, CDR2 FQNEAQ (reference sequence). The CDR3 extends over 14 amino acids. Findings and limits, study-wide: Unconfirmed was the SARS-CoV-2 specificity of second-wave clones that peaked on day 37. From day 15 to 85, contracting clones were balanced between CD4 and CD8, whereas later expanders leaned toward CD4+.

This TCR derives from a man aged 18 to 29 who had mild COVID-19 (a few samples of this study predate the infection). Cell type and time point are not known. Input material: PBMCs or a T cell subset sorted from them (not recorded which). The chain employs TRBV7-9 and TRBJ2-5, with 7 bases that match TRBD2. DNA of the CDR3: TGTGCCAGCAGCTTAGGGCGGGGGAAAGAGACCCAGTACTTC. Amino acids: CASSLGRGKETQYF.